The 30 T cell receptor delta chains in this list originate from one sample, sequenced in a study of Vδ1+ human thymocytes. These receptors have no known antigen. Sequences come from RNA converted to cDNA by reverse transcription. The CDR3 regions were amplified by multiplex PCR from V-gene primers to a constant-region primer. TCRdb re-analyzed the multiplex PCR reads via CATT. This table has 70,000 or so delta-chain clones, approximately 37% appearing once. Study-wide findings and caveats: Thymic TRG and TRD repertoires appeared highly polyclonal, with Gaussian CDR3 length distributions.

Sample: Vdelta1+ gamma-delta thymocytes from the thymus. As to subset: FACS-sorted CD3+ TCRalphabeta- TCRVdelta1+ TCRVdelta2- thymocytes. The receptor source for this set is a boy less than two years old who had congenital heart surgery.

The V call is TRDV1, the J call TRDJ1, with 7 bases lining up with TRDD3. With V trimmed by 2 bases and J by 0 bases, 21 bases remained unmatched. CDR1 and CDR2 from the germline V gene are TSWWSYY and QGS. This CDR3 has 21 residues. The DNA for the CDR3 is TGTGCTCTTGGGGAAAGTACCTCCCCCGGTAGGCTGGGGGGCTACACCGATAAACTCATCTTT. This gives the protein CALGESTSPGRLGGYTDKLIF.

This clone was picked up a small number of times. This chain links TRDV1 with TRDJ1; D unresolved. CDR3 size: 20 residues. The V end was cut by 6 bases, the J end by 0 bases, with 29 bases between. Germline V lookup: CDR1 TSWWSYY, CDR2 QGS. The CDR3 coding sequence is TGTGCTCTTGGCATCCGGTGGGTATACCACGCGTACTCTGACACCGATAAACTCATCTTT. It codes for CALGIRWVYHAYSDTDKLIF.

The table lists this clone with a few counts. The rearrangement joins TRDV1 to TRDJ1; D unresolved. There are 16 residues in the CDR3. Germline V gives CDR1 TSWWSYY, CDR2 QGS. V shed 4 bases and J shed 3 bases, with 18 bases lying between them. CDR3 in amino acids: CALGGHSYRYPDKLIF. CDR3 DNA sequence: TGTGCTCTTGGGGGCCATTCTTACAGGTATCCCGATAAACTCATCTTT.

The chain employs TRDV1 and TRDJ1; D is unclear. The CDR3 length is 20 residues. The germline CDR1 and CDR2 sequences are TSWWSYY and QGS. V was cut by 0 bases and J by 0 bases, with 23 bases left in between. For the CDR3, the DNA is TGTGCTCTTGGGGAACTCCGGAGCTACGCTGTGGGTTGCGACACCGATAAACTCATCTTT. Protein sequence: CALGELRSYAVGCDTDKLIF.

This clone was observed many times. V gene TRDV2 combines with J gene TRDJ1, with TRDD3 matching 9 bases. This CDR3 region has 19 residues. In germline, CDR1 is GEAIGNYY, CDR2 EKD. Losses at the gene ends were 3 bases for V and 1 base for J; bases not matched to a gene: 17. The CDR3 bases are TGTGCCTGTGACCCCCGTACTGGGGGACTTCTCATCAGCACCGATAAACTCATCTTT. Its protein product is CACDPRTGGLLISTDKLIF.

This rearrangement joins TRDV1 to TRDJ1; 9 bases are a match to TRDD2. The CDR3 spans 19 residues. Germline trimming cut 4 bases from V and 1 base from J; bases unmatched to any gene: 16. CDR1 and CDR2 from the germline V gene are TSWWSYY and QGS. DNA of the CDR3: TGTGCTCTTGGGGCCTTCCTACACGTCTCTGGGGACCCCACCGATAAACTCATCTTT. Translation gives CALGAFLHVSGDPTDKLIF.

This clone was counted a single time. This sequence joins TRDV1 and TRDJ1; 11 nucleotides agree with TRDD3. J lost 2 bases, V lost 3 bases, and 14 bases had no gene match. Germline V gene lookup returns CDR1 TSWWSYY and CDR2 QGS. The CDR3 covers 19 residues. CDR3 region: CALGDTSYSGGYGTDKLIF. DNA of the CDR3: TGTGCTCTTGGGGACACTTCCTACAGTGGGGGATACGGGACCGATAAACTCATCTTT.

The table lists this clone with a few counts. V is TRDV1 and J is TRDJ1; 7 nucleotides match TRDD3. Germline V lookup: CDR1 TSWWSYY, CDR2 QGS. The CDR3 is 17 residues long. V lost 3 bases, J lost 0 bases, and 10 bases stayed unmatched. The CDR3 bases are TGTGCTCTTGGGGACCCTGGGGGGCCGGGGTACACCGATAAACTCATCTTT. This gives the protein CALGDPGGPGYTDKLIF.

This clone was seen once. At one of its ends the junction is not consistent with the germline gene, which may arise from a read error. V and J are TRDV1 and TRDJ1; TRDD2 agrees at 9 bases. Germline CDR1 and CDR2: TSWWSYY and QGS. The CDR3 is made up of 24 amino acids. CDR3 sequence reads: CALGNTFLLRLWLETSPHTGKLIF. CDR3 in DNA: TGTGCTCTTGGCAACACCTTCCTACTCCGCCTCTGGCTTGAAACCTCGCCCCACACCGGTAAACTCATCTTT.

The rearrangement uses TRDV1 and TRDJ1, with 13 bases matching TRDD3. The CDR3 has 19 residues. The V gene end was trimmed by 0 bases and the J gene end by 1 base; junction bases not matched to a gene: 8. Germline V gives CDR1 TSWWSYY, CDR2 QGS. The CDR3 reads CALGELASYWGIRTDKLIF. The CDR3 DNA reads TGTGCTCTTGGGGAACTGGCGTCCTACTGGGGGATACGCACCGATAAACTCATCTTT.

Details on this clone: This sequence may be a read error, since a much larger clone differs from it by one base. The chain couples TRDV2 to TRDJ1; no reliable D call. The germline CDR1 and CDR2 sequences are GEAIGNYY and EKD. This CDR3 spans 12 amino acids. The CDR3 reads CSGGTHADKLIF. As DNA, the CDR3 is TGTTCTGGTGGCACCCACGCCGATAAACTCATCTTT.

This rearrangement joins TRDV1 to TRDJ1; 8 bases fit TRDD3. Losses at the gene ends were 2 bases for V and 0 bases for J; bases not matched to a gene: 20. Germline loops: CDR1 TSWWSYY, CDR2 QGS. The CDR3 spans 21 residues. CDR3 DNA: TGTGCTCTTGGGGAAAAGAGCGGGGTGGGGGATGAGGGGGAGTACACCGATAAACTCATCTTT. It translates to CALGEKSGVGDEGEYTDKLIF.

The rearrangement links TRDV1 to TRDJ1, with 7 bases lining up with TRDD3. This CDR3 has 20 amino acids. CDR1 is TSWWSYY and CDR2 is QGS in the germline V gene. The J segment lost 0 bases and the V segment lost 4 bases, leaving 20 bases of the junction unmatched. The CDR3 loop is CALGGTLGGLGIKYTDKLIF. DNA of the CDR3: TGTGCTCTTGGGGGGACACTTGGAGGACTGGGGATCAAGTACACCGATAAACTCATCTTT.

This clone turned up a few times. The rearrangement links TRDV1 to TRDJ1; perhaps TRDD3 as D (6 bases). CDR1 and CDR2 from the germline V gene are TSWWSYY and QGS. Trimming took 2 bases from V and 3 from J, leaving 28 bases between them. This CDR3 comprises 20 residues. The DNA for the CDR3 is TGTGCTCTTGGGGAAGGACATATTAAGGCCTGGGGTCCTTACGCCGATAAACTCATCTTT. It specifies CALGEGHIKAWGPYADKLIF.

V gene TRDV1 combines with J gene TRDJ1, with D hard to call. In germline, CDR1 is TSWWSYY, CDR2 QGS. The CDR3 covers 14 residues. The V end lost 3 bases, the J end lost 11 bases, and 19 bases lay between the germline ends. This CDR3 reads CALGDPILNTGLIF. DNA for the CDR3: TGTGCTCTTGGGGACCCTATCCTCAACACGGGGCTCATCTTT.

This clone appeared a few times. The rearrangement joins TRDV1 to TRDJ1, with 9 bases that match TRDD3. V was pared by 4 bases and J by 0 bases, with 27 bases of the junction left unmatched. The germline V gene encodes CDR1 TSWWSYY and CDR2 QGS. The CDR3 is made up of 23 amino acids. The CDR3 reads CALGALRLHFKWGDTRYTDKLIF. CDR3 sequence (DNA): TGTGCTCTTGGGGCACTTCGCCTGCACTTCAAGTGGGGGGATACTCGGTACACCGATAAACTCATCTTT.

There are a few counts of this clone. The rearrangement joins TRDV1 to TRDJ1; 8 bases align to TRDD3. Germline assignment: CDR1 TSWWSYY and CDR2 QGS. The length of the CDR3 is 21 residues. Trimming removed 6 bases from V and 0 bases from J; junction bases left unmatched: 24. Here the CDR3 reads CALGPKGPTGGLRLYTDKLIF. DNA for the CDR3: TGTGCTCTTGGCCCCAAAGGCCCTACTGGGGGGTTACGCTTGTACACCGATAAACTCATCTTT.

The V and J genes are TRDV1 and TRDJ1; 9 bases line up with TRDD3. V lost 0 bases, J lost 2 bases, and 16 bases stayed unmatched. The germline V gene has CDR1 TSWWSYY and CDR2 QGS. This CDR3 contains 20 residues. CDR3 sequence (DNA): TGTGCTCTTGGGGAACTGGGCCCCACCCCGTCTGGGGGATCGACCGATAAACTCATCTTT. Its protein is CALGELGPTPSGGSTDKLIF.

This clone was picked up a small number of times. The genes are TRDV1 and TRDJ1; tentatively, D is TRDD2 (6 bases). The V end was cut by 2 bases, the J end by 2 bases, with 36 bases between. Germline loops: CDR1 TSWWSYY, CDR2 QGS. This CDR3 has 23 amino acids. The CDR3 loop reads CALGELSGQILLATGMKTDKLIF. The CDR3, as DNA: TGTGCTCTTGGGGAATTGTCCGGCCAAATCCTACTCGCTACTGGTATGAAGACCGATAAACTCATCTTT.

Of note for this clone: Different DNA sequences within this sample yield the same CDR3. The chain joins TRDV1 to TRDJ1; perhaps TRDD3 as D (6 bases). The ends were cut back, 0 bases at V and 0 bases at J, with 23 bases in the middle. The CDR3 has 20 amino acids. The germline gives CDR1 TSWWSYY, CDR2 QGS. This CDR3 reads CALGELRGGLDGGDTDKLIF. Here the CDR3 DNA reads TGTGCTCTTGGGGAACTAAGGGGTGGCCTAGACGGGGGAGACACCGATAAACTCATCTTT.

This clone was detected a few times. The genes are TRDV1 and TRDJ1; D is undetermined. The ends were cut back, 2 bases at V and 6 bases at J, with 34 bases in the middle. The CDR3 runs to 21 residues. The germline CDR1 and CDR2 sequences are TSWWSYY and QGS. Here the CDR3 DNA reads TGTGCTCTTGGGGAATATCGATCCCGAAACTTGACCTGCTCGGGGCCTCATAAACTCATCTTT. Encoded protein: CALGEYRSRNLTCSGPHKLIF.

The chain recombines TRDV1 with TRDJ1, with D perhaps matching TRDD2 (6 bases). Germline V gene data show CDR1 as TSWWSYY and CDR2 as QGS. With 1 base removed from V and 0 bases from J, the gap between germline ends came to 15 bases. CDR3 size: 17 residues. CDR3 amino acids: CALGERSYGHDTDKLIF. The DNA of the CDR3 is TGTGCTCTTGGGGAACGGTCCTACGGACACGACACCGATAAACTCATCTTT.

The V gene is TRDV1, the J gene TRDJ1; D is uncertain. Germline values: CDR1 TSWWSYY, CDR2 QGS. CDR3 size: 11 residues. The V end was cut by 3 bases, the J end by 8 bases, with 7 bases between. This chain's CDR3 is CALGERRKLIF. The CDR3 DNA is TGTGCTCTTGGGGAGCGGCGAAAACTCATCTTT.

As regards this clone: In the same sample, other DNA sequences code for this CDR3. The chain recombines TRDV1 with TRDJ1, with 10 bases fitting TRDD3. Trimming took 1 base from V and 3 from J; bases not matched to a gene: 11. Germline-derived CDR1 and CDR2 are TSWWSYY and QGS. There are 18 residues in the CDR3. CDR3 amino acids: CALGEHPRYWGMADKLIF. The DNA for the CDR3 is TGTGCTCTTGGGGAACATCCCCGTTACTGGGGGATGGCCGATAAACTCATCTTT.

This clone was detected only a few times. The chain employs TRDV1 and TRDJ1, with 13 bases that match TRDD3. V lost 9 bases to trimming and J lost 1 base; unmatched junction nucleotides: 8. The germline gives CDR1 TSWWSYY, CDR2 QGS. The CDR3 is 16 residues long. CDR3 region: CALASYWGIRTDKLIF. CDR3 sequence (DNA): TGTGCTCTGGCCAGTTACTGGGGGATACGCACCGATAAACTCATCTTT.

The table lists this clone with a few counts. The rearrangement links TRDV2 to TRDJ1, with 11 positions matching TRDD3. With 3 bases clipped from V and 2 bases from J, the junction kept 25 bases outside the gene matches. Looked up from germline, CDR1 is GEAIGNYY and CDR2 is EKD. The length of the CDR3 is 22 residues. In nucleotides, the CDR3 is TGTGCCTGTGACCCCGCCCCCTCCCGGTACTGGGGGATATTCGGCCGGACCGATAAACTCATCTTT. Its protein is CACDPAPSRYWGIFGRTDKLIF.

Comments on this clone: A read error may be the cause here, since a much bigger clone is one base away. J is TRDJ1 and V is TRDV2; D gene uncertain. Germline lookup yields CDR1 GEAIGNYY and CDR2 EKD. The CDR3 totals 16 residues. CDR3 residues: CACGTGWTYCTDKLIF. In nucleotides, the CDR3 is TGTGCCTGTGGCACCGGCTGGACTTACTGCACCGATAAACTCATCTTT.

Only a few counts were recorded for this clone. The chain is built from TRDV1 and TRDJ1, with a tentative D call TRDD3 (6 bases). CDR3 length equals 21 residues. Germline lookup yields CDR1 TSWWSYY and CDR2 QGS. V was shortened by 2 bases and J by 0 bases, with 28 bases between the two germline ends. As DNA, the CDR3 is TGTGCTCTTGGGGAAAGCGGTTTGCGTGGGGGGTCCTATTTATACACCGATAAACTCATCTTT. Protein product: CALGESGLRGGSYLYTDKLIF.

This chain uses TRDV1 with TRDJ1; D possibly corresponds to TRDD3 (6 bases). The CDR3 spans 18 residues. Trimming took off 1 base at V and 4 bases at J, with 22 bases between the two ends. Germline V gives CDR1 TSWWSYY, CDR2 QGS. CDR3 sequence: CALGERPYVLGIFDKLIF. CDR3 sequence (DNA): TGTGCTCTTGGGGAACGCCCCTACGTACTGGGCATTTTCGATAAACTCATCTTT.

The chain links TRDV1 to TRDJ1; 7 bases are a match to TRDD3. The CDR3 contains 24 residues. The junction had 31 bases not matched to a gene; V was cut back by 3 bases and J by 0 bases. Germline loops: CDR1 TSWWSYY, CDR2 QGS. The CDR3 nucleotides read TGTGCTCTTGGGGACCCTCCTCAATTCCACCTCTCTGGGGGCCCGAGGGTCTACACCGATAAACTCATCTTT. This translates into CALGDPPQFHLSGGPRVYTDKLIF.